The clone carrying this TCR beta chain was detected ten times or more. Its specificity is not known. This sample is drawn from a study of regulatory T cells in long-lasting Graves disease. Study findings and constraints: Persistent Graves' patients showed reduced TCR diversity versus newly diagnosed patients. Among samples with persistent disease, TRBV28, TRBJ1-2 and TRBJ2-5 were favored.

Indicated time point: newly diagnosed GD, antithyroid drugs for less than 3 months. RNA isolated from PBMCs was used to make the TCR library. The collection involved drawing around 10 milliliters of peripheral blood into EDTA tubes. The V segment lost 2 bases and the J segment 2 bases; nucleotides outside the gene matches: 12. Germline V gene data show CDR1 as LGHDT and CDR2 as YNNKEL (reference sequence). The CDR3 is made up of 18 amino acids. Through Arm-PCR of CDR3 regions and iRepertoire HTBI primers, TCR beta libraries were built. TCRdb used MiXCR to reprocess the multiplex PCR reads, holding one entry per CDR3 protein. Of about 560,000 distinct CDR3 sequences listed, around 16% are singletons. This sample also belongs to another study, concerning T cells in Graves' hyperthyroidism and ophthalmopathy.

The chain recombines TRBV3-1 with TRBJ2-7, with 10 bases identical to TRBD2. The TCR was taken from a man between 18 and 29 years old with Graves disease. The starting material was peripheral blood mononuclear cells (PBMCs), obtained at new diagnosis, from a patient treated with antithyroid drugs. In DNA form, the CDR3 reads TGTGCCAGCAGCCAAATACCTCCGGGACTAGCGACCCCCTACGAGCAGTACTTC. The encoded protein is CASSQIPPGLATPYEQYF.